The entry below gives a single TCR beta chain sequence along with its context. The CDR3 has 16 residues. Germline trimming cut 0 bases from V and 0 bases from J; bases unmatched to any gene: 2. The germline V gene encodes CDR1 SGHKS and CDR2 YYEKEE (reference sequence). These data come from a study of blood T cell repertoires in COVID-19. Authors' data handling: Reference gene primer amplification gave nucleated cell count estimates. Only in-frame clones appear in the TCRdb table, and some are missing; sequencing was by immunoSEQ multiplex PCR. V and J calls plus clone size are reproduced from that table; the DNA served to infer D and trimming. The data hold 63,000 or so clones, with around nine tenths observed a single time.

Sequencing was performed on peripheral blood. This chain links TRBV5-5 with TRBJ2-3; the match to TRBD2 covers 9 bases. This clonotype was sampled from a man in his sixties with acute or convalescent COVID-19. Here the CDR3 reads CASSLVAGVSTDTQYF. The CDR3, as DNA: TGTGCCAGCAGCTTGGTAGCGGGGGTTAGCACAGATACGCAGTATTTT.